This T cell receptor beta chain emerged from a study of T cells after posttransplantation cyclophosphamide. The sample holds a few counts of this clone. Clones were sequenced by immunoSEQ multiplex PCR, and TCRdb holds only the in-frame ones, with some missing. This repertoire holds some 43,000 clones, and none appear only once. The source material was PBMCs. The clonotype was recovered from a middle-aged man in good health, CMV-negative, and a related stem cell transplant donor.

The CDR3 region has the DNA TGTGCCTCAGGGGAGGGGTACGAGCAGTACTTC. This gives the protein CASGEGYEQYF. The rearrangement links TRBV9 to TRBJ2-5; perhaps TRBD2 as D (7 bases). The closer fit of TRBJ2-7 to the DNA end suggests the J call may be wrong. CDR1 and CDR2 from the germline V gene are SGDLS and YYNGEE. CDR3 size: 11 residues.